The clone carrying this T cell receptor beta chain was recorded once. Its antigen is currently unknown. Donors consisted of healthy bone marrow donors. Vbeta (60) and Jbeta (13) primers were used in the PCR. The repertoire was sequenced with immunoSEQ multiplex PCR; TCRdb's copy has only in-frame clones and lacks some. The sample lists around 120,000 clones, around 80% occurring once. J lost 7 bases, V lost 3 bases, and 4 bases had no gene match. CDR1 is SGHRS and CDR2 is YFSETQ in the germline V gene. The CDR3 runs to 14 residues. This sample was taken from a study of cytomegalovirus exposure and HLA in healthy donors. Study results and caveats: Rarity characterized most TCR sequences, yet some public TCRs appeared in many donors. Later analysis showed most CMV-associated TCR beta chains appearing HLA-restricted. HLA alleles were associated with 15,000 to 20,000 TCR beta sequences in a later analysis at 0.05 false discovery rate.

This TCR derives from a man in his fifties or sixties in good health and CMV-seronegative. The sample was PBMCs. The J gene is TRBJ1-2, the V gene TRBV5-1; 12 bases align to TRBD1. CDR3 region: CASSSGQGARGYTF. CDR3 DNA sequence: TGCGCCAGCAGCTCGGGACAGGGGGCGCGTGGCTACACCTTC.